Listed here are 31 T cell receptor beta chains from one sample, sequenced in a study of blood T cell repertoires in COVID-19. Libraries were prepared by immunoSEQ multiplex PCR; TCRdb keeps only in-frame clonotypes and omits some of them. The table has approximately 670,000 clones, about 90% seen once. Sequenced input: peripheral blood. Every receptor here comes from a woman between 18 and 29 years old with acute or convalescent COVID-19.

This chain links TRBV28 with TRBJ1-1; D unclear. V was cut by 2 bases and J by 4 bases, with 20 bases left in between. The CDR3 sequence is 17 residues long. CDR1 is MDHEN and CDR2 is SYDVKM in the germline V gene. The CDR3 protein is CASSLSTKTLRGTEAFF. CDR3 sequence (DNA): TGTGCCAGCAGTTTAAGCACGAAAACTCTTCGGGGCACTGAAGCTTTCTTT.

The J gene is TRBJ1-5, the V gene TRBV27; a possible D gene is TRBD1 (5 bases). Trimming removed 8 bases from V and 5 bases from J, with 16 bases in between. This CDR3 spans 14 amino acids. Germline assignment: CDR1 MNHEY and CDR2 SMNVEV (reference sequence). The CDR3 sequence: CASSLLGGDQPQHF. For the CDR3, the DNA is TGTGCCAGCTCGCTCCTGGGGGGGGATCAGCCCCAGCATTTT.

V is TRBV6-6 and J is TRBJ1-1; TRBD1 matches 11 bases. V was pared by 7 bases and J by 8 bases, with 12 bases of the junction left unmatched. The CDR3 runs to 15 residues. From germline, CDR1 is MNHNY and CDR2 SVGAGI (reference sequence). The CDR3 region has the DNA TGTGCCAGCAACGAACGGGACAGGGGGGGACCCGAAGCTTTCTTT. Translation gives CASNERDRGGPEAFF.

The chain recombines TRBV7-2 with TRBJ1-5; D perhaps matches TRBD1 (5 bases). The CDR3 contains 15 residues. CDR1 SGHTA and CDR2 FQGNSA come from the germline V gene. Trimming removed 5 bases at V and 1 base at J, with 12 bases between. CDR3 in DNA: TGTGCCAGCAGCCCGGGGAGGGGAAGCAATCAGCCCCAGCATTTT. This codes for CASSPGRGSNQPQHF.

This sequence joins TRBV4-2 and TRBJ1-5, with TRBD1 as a possible D gene (5 bases). Germline CDR1 reads LGHNA; CDR2 reads YNFKEQ. V was pared by 0 bases and J by 7 bases, with 13 bases between. This CDR3 has 15 amino acids. The CDR3 protein is CASSQDGGKRQPQHF. Here the CDR3 DNA reads TGTGCCAGCAGCCAAGATGGGGGGAAGAGACAGCCCCAGCATTTT.

The chain employs TRBV13 and TRBJ1-6, with 8 bases fitting TRBD1. Germline CDR1 is PRHDT and CDR2 is FYEKMQ (reference sequence). V lost 5 bases and J lost 7; bases outside the gene matches: 7. The CDR3 extends over 15 amino acids. This CDR3 is CASSRAGGQNSPLHF. CDR3 DNA sequence: TGTGCCAGCAGCAGAGCAGGGGGCCAAAATTCACCCCTCCACTTT.

The rearrangement uses TRBV5-1 and TRBJ2-2, with D possibly TRBD1 on 6 matching bases. Germline V lookup: CDR1 SGHRS, CDR2 YFSETQ. With 5 bases removed from V and 0 bases from J, the gap between germline ends came to 11 bases. The CDR3 totals 15 residues. The CDR3 here is CASRMGQANTGELFF. DNA for the CDR3: TGCGCCAGCAGGATGGGACAAGCGAACACCGGGGAGCTGTTTTTT.

The gene calls are TRBV6-5 and TRBJ1-5; maybe TRBD1 (6 bases). The CDR3 is 13 amino acids. Germline CDR1 and CDR2: MNHEY and SVGAGI. DNA for the CDR3: TGTGCGATACAGGCAGGGGATAGTCAGCCCCAGCATTTT. Translated: CAIQAGDSQPQHF.

The rearrangement links TRBV11-3 to TRBJ2-7; 9 positions match TRBD2. Looked up from germline, CDR1 is SGHNT and CDR2 is YENEEA. V dropped 5 bases and J dropped 8; count of bases not matched to a gene: 7. This CDR3 region has 13 residues. CDR3 nucleotide sequence: TGTGCCAGCAGCCCGGGACTAGCTTCTCAGCAGTACTTC. It yields the protein CASSPGLASQQYF.

The CDR3: CASSEMRDISYEQYF. CDR3 sequence (DNA): TGTGCCAGCAGTGAAATGAGAGACATATCCTACGAGCAGTACTTC. The J gene is TRBJ2-7, the V gene TRBV6-1; D is undetermined. V was cut by 2 bases and J by 1 base, with 12 bases left in between. Germline CDR1 is MNHNS and CDR2 is SASEGT. This CDR3 has 15 residues.

The chain combines TRBV20-1 with TRBJ1-2; D is uncertain. Germline CDR1 reads DFQATT; CDR2 reads SNEGSKA (reference sequence). The CDR3 covers 13 residues. Trimming shortened V by 3 bases and J by 5 bases, and 13 bases separated the two germline ends. CDR3 residues: CSASSGQAYGYTF. The CDR3 DNA sequence: TGCAGTGCTAGTTCTGGGCAGGCATATGGCTACACCTTC.

The genes are TRBV4-1 and TRBJ2-3, with a tentative D call TRBD2 (6 bases). CDR3 length: 12 residues. Germline values: CDR1 MGHRA, CDR2 YSYEKL. With 1 base removed from V and 11 bases from J, the gap between germline ends came to 10 bases. DNA of the CDR3: TGCGCCAGCAGCCAAGGAATCGGGGGGCAGTATTTT. The encoded protein is CASSQGIGGQYF.

The chain joins TRBV5-1 to TRBJ1-2, with 9 bases matching TRBD1. The CDR3 covers 17 residues. V was clipped by 0 bases and J by 3 bases; unmatched bases: 9. The germline CDR1 and CDR2 sequences are SGHRS and YFSETQ. CDR3 nucleotide sequence: TGCGCCAGCAGCTTGGGCGCTACCCGGACAGGGGACTATGGCTACACCTTC. It encodes CASSLGATRTGDYGYTF.

V is TRBV5-1 and J is TRBJ1-2; D is uncertain. Germline CDR1 SGHRS, CDR2 YFSETQ. V lost 0 bases and J 8 bases, leaving 17 bases between the germline ends. The CDR3 covers 15 residues. The CDR3 reads CASSLGGLGQDGYTF. CDR3 in DNA: TGCGCCAGCAGCTTGGGAGGGTTAGGGCAAGACGGCTACACCTTC.

Here the CDR3 reads CSVQRTHRNTEAFF. The CDR3 DNA follows: TGCAGCGTCCAAAGGACACACAGGAACACTGAAGCTTTCTTT. This chain joins TRBV29-1 and TRBJ1-1, with D possibly matching TRBD1 (5 bases). This CDR3 is built from 14 residues. Trimming left V 6 bases short and J 1 base short, with 15 bases between. Looked up from germline, CDR1 is SQVTM and CDR2 is ANQGSEA.

This chain joins TRBV5-5 and TRBJ1-1; no firm D call. Trimming cost V 2 bases and J 4 bases, with 15 bases left between them. Germline CDR1 SGHKS, CDR2 YYEKEE (reference sequence). The CDR3 extends over 15 amino acids. The CDR3 DNA follows: TGTGCCAGCAGCTTTCTTTCCCCGGGGTCCACTGAAGCTTTCTTT. Translation: CASSFLSPGSTEAFF.

The V and J genes are TRBV2 and TRBJ1-6; TRBD1 is a possible D gene (5 bases). The germline V and J ends were trimmed by 5 bases and 7 bases, with 12 bases remaining between them. Germline V gene sequence: CDR1 SNHLY, CDR2 FYNNEI. The CDR3 extends over 14 amino acids. The CDR3 DNA sequence: TGTGCCAGCAGTTTGACAGTCCCCAATTCACCCCTCCACTTT. Amino acid sequence: CASSLTVPNSPLHF.

The chain carries TRBV7-2 and TRBJ1-5; D possibly corresponds to TRBD1 (5 bases). The germline V gene encodes CDR1 SGHTA and CDR2 FQGNSA. The ends were cut back, 5 bases at V and 7 bases at J, with 12 bases in the middle. The CDR3 contains 13 residues. In DNA, the CDR3 is TGTGCCAGCAGCGGCCAGGGCCAACAGCCCCAGCATTTT. This codes for CASSGQGQQPQHF. Full variable domain (remainder filled in from reference TRBV7-2 and TRBJ1-5): GAGVSQSPSNKVTEKGKDVELRCDPISGHTALYWYRQSLGQGLEFLIYFQGNSAPDKSGLPSDRFSAERTGGSVSTLTIQRTQQEDSAVYLCASSGQGQQPQHFGDGTRLSIL.

This clone appeared once. V and J are TRBV11-3 and TRBJ1-1, with D possibly matching TRBD1 (6 bases). Germline V gene data show CDR1 as SGHNT and CDR2 as YENEEA. V lost 6 bases, J lost 4 bases, and 12 bases lay in between. The CDR3 spans 13 residues. The CDR3, as DNA: TGTGCCAGCAGGGCCAGGGGTGGCACTGAAGCTTTCTTT. Its protein product is CASRARGGTEAFF. Complete variable domain (other parts from reference TRBV11-3 and TRBJ1-1): EAGVVQSPRYKIIEKKQPVAFWCNPISGHNTLYWYLQNLGQGPELLIRYENEEAVDDSQLPKDRFSAERLKGVDSTLKIQPAELGDSAVYLCASRARGGTEAFFGQGTRLTVV.

This chain connects TRBV6-1 to TRBJ2-2, with D perhaps TRBD1 (5 bases). With 1 base removed from V and 4 bases from J, the gap between germline ends came to 10 bases. CDR3 length: 15 residues. Per the germline V gene, CDR1 is MNHNS and CDR2 is SASEGT. Written as DNA, the CDR3 is TGTGCCAGCAGTGAAGAGTTGACAGCCACCGGGGAGCTGTTTTTT. It codes for CASSEELTATGELFF.

CDR3 coding DNA: TGTGCCAGCAGTCTCCAGGGGGTCCGGGGCTACACCTTC. Encoded protein: CASSLQGVRGYTF. This rearrangement joins TRBV28 to TRBJ1-2; 7 positions match TRBD1. V gave up 5 bases and J gave up 8 bases; unmatched junction bases: 8. The CDR3 runs 13 residues. Per germline, CDR1 MDHEN and CDR2 SYDVKM.

The chain is built from TRBV6-5 and TRBJ1-2; D is uncertain. Trimming removed 7 bases at V and 4 bases at J, with 10 bases between. The CDR3 totals 12 residues. The germline V gene encodes CDR1 MNHEY and CDR2 SVGAGI. DNA of the CDR3: TGTGCCAGCAAAAGACCAGGCTATGGCTACACCTTC. It codes for CASKRPGYGYTF.

This clone was seen just once. V usage is TRBV5-3 and J usage is TRBJ1-4; 7 positions agree with TRBD1. TRBV5-3 is assigned to the ORF class and has an uncertain function. V dropped 0 bases and J dropped 7; count of bases not matched to a gene: 6. The CDR3 spans 15 residues. This CDR3 reads CARSLGTGVREKLFF. DNA for the CDR3: TGTGCCAGAAGCTTGGGTACAGGGGTTCGTGAAAAACTGTTTTTT.

Notes on this clone: The same CDR3 can be traced to other DNA sequences in this sample. V and J are TRBV24-1 and TRBJ1-2; possibly TRBD1 for D (6 bases). The CDR3 spans 14 residues. V was pared by 4 bases and J by 4 bases, with 12 bases between. Germline V gives CDR1 KGHDR, CDR2 SFDVKD. The DNA of the CDR3 is TGTGCCACCAGTGACCCCGACAGGACCTATGGCTACACCTTC. Translation gives CATSDPDRTYGYTF.

The CDR3 spells CASSLERNQPQHF. CDR3 bases: TGTGCCAGCAGCTTAGAGCGAAATCAGCCCCAGCATTTT. The J gene is TRBJ1-5, the V gene TRBV7-2; D unclear. Germline loops: CDR1 SGHTA, CDR2 FQGNSA. The V and J ends lost 1 base and 4 bases respectively, with 5 bases between them. CDR3 length: 13 amino acids.

This rearrangement joins TRBV19 to TRBJ2-1; D not certain. Trimming pared 5 bases from V and 10 bases from J, leaving 9 bases between. This CDR3 contains 11 residues. Germline V CDR1 and CDR2: LNHDA, SQIVND (reference sequence). The CDR3 here is CASSELREQFF. CDR3 DNA: TGTGCCAGTAGTGAGCTTCGAGAGCAGTTCTTC.

The rearrangement joins TRBV5-1 to TRBJ2-7, with 8 bases aligning to TRBD1. The trim removed 2 bases at V and 1 base at J, leaving 5 bases unmatched. Germline CDR1 is SGHRS and CDR2 is YFSETQ. This CDR3 is built from 15 residues. The CDR3 here is CASSLQGDSSYEQYF. The CDR3 nucleotides are TGCGCCAGCAGCTTACAGGGGGACAGTTCCTACGAGCAGTACTTC.

V and J are TRBV9 and TRBJ2-7; 9 bases are shared with TRBD1. After removal of 1 base from V and 5 bases from J, the junction contained 7 bases not matched to a gene. This CDR3 comprises 15 residues. Germline V lookup: CDR1 SGDLS, CDR2 YYNGEE. CDR3 nucleotide sequence: TGTGCCAGCAGCGTATCTCGGGACAGGGTTAACGAGCAGTACTTC. It translates to CASSVSRDRVNEQYF.

This clone was observed a single time. V is TRBV25-1 and J is TRBJ1-2; D remains unclear. The CDR3 is made up of 14 amino acids. The germline gives CDR1 MGHDK, CDR2 SYGVNS. The V and J ends lost 3 bases and 4 bases respectively, with 12 bases between them. The CDR3 sequence: CASSDPNRSYGYTF. In DNA, the CDR3 is TGTGCCAGCAGTGATCCTAACAGATCCTATGGCTACACCTTC.

This clone was picked up one time. The chain combines TRBV5-6 with TRBJ1-2, with D uncertain. Germline-derived CDR1 and CDR2 are SGHDT and YYEEEE. V shed 3 bases and J shed 0 bases, with 12 bases lying between them. The CDR3 runs to 15 residues. The CDR3 DNA sequence: TGTGCCAGCAGCTATATCAGGCGAGCTAACTATGGCTACACCTTC. This gives the protein CASSYIRRANYGYTF.

This rearrangement joins TRBV5-1 to TRBJ1-3; D remains unclear. This CDR3 is built from 14 residues. Trimming took 0 bases from V and 4 from J, leaving 8 bases between them. The germline V gene encodes CDR1 SGHRS and CDR2 YFSETQ. The CDR3 DNA reads as TGCGCCAGCAGCTTGGGGGAGCACGGAAACACCATATATTTT. Its protein is CASSLGEHGNTIYF. The full variable domain, with the rest looked up from reference TRBV5-1 and TRBJ1-3, is KAGVTQTPRYLIKTRGQQVTLSCSPISGHRSVSWYQQTPGQGLQFLFEYFSETQRNKGNFPGRFSGRQFSNSRSEMNVSTLELGDSALYLCASSLGEHGNTIYFGEGSWLTVV.